This TCR beta chain was obtained from a study of cytomegalovirus exposure and HLA in healthy donors. Across the study: Of over 350 genotyped donors, roughly 81% grouped in the Caucasian-associated ancestry cluster. Regarding the study as a whole: DRB1 had the most TCR associations and HLA-C the fewest, a later analysis found, with rates varying by HLA locus. When a later analysis was performed, an Asian-associated ancestry cluster reportedly had fewer N-insertions than the approximately 680-donor mean.

Germline values: CDR1 MNHEY, CDR2 SVGAGI. V lost 5 bases to trimming and J lost 0 bases, with 14 bases between them. This CDR3 contains 15 residues. Only a few counts were recorded for this clone. Its antigen is not known. The PCR made use of 60 Vbeta and 13 Jbeta primers. Repertoires were generated with immunoSEQ multiplex PCR, while TCRdb's copy carries only in-frame clones and drops some. Counted here are under 150,000 clones, approximately 78% occurring once; the ten biggest clones make up roughly 6.2%. The sequencing sample was made of PBMCs. The sequence was collected from a woman in her forties in good health and CMV-seropositive. The J gene is TRBJ2-7, the V gene TRBV6-5, with a possible D match to TRBD1 (6 bases). CDR3 nucleotide sequence: TGTGCCAGCAGTGCTACACCAGGGGACTCCTACGAGCAGTACTTC. This encodes CASSATPGDSYEQYF.